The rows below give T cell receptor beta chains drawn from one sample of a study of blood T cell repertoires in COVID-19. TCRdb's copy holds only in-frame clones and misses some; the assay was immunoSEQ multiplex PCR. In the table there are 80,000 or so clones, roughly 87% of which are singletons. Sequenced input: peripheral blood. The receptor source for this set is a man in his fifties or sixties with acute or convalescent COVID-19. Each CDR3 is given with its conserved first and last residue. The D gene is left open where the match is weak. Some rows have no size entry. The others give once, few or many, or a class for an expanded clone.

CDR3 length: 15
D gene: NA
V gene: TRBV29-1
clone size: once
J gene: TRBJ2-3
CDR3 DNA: TGCAGCGTTGAAGATAAGCCGGTCAGCACAGATACGCAGTATTTT
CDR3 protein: CSVEDKPVSTDTQYF

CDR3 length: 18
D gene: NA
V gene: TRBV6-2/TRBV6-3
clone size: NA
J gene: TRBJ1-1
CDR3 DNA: TGTGCCAGCAGTATAGGCAGGGGATTCGGTTTTTCGGACACTGAAGCTTTCTTT
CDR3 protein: CASSIGRGFGFSDTEAFF

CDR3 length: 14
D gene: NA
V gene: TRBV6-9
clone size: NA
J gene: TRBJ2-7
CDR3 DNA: TGTGCCAGCAGTTGCCTCCGACTAGTGCGCGAGCAGTACTTC
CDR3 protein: CASSCLRLVREQYF

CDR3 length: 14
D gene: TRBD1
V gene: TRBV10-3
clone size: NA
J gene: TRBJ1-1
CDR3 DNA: TGTGCCATCAGTCCGGGACAGGGGATAACTGAAGCTTTCTTT
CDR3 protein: CAISPGQGITEAFF

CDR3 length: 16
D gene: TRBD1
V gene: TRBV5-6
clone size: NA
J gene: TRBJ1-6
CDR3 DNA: TGTGCCAGCAGCGAACTAGGGACAGGGAATAATTCACCCCTCCACTTT
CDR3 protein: CASSELGTGNNSPLHF

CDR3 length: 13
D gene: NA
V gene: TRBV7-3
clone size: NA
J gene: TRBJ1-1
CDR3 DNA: TGTGCCAGCAGCCTCGGGATAAACACTGAAGCTTTCTTT
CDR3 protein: CASSLGINTEAFF

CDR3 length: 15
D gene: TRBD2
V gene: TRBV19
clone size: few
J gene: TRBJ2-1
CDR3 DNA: TGTGCCAGTAGCAGAGACGGACCCGGGGGGTATGAGCAGTTCTTC
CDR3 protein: CASSRDGPGGYEQFF

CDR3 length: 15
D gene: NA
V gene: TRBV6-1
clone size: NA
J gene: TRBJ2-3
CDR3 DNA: TGTGCCAGCAGTGAAGCAGGGGTCTCAACAGATACGCAGTATTTT
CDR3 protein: CASSEAGVSTDTQYF

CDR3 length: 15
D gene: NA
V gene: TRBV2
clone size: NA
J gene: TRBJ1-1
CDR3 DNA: TGTGCCCTTATGGGGGGAAGGGGAATAAACACTGAAGCTTTCTTT
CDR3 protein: CALMGGRGINTEAFF

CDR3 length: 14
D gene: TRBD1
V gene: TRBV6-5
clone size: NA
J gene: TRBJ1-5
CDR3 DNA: TGTGCCAGCAAGAAAAGACAGGGAAACCAGCCCCAGCATTTT
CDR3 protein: CASKKRQGNQPQHF

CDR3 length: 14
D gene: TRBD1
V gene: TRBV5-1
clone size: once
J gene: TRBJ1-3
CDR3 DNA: TGCGCCAGCAGCTTTCAGGGGGCGGAAAACACCATATATTTT
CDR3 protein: CASSFQGAENTIYF

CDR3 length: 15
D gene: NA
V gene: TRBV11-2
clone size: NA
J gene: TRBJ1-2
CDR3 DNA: TGTGCCAGCAGCTTAGATCTTGCAGTTAACTATGGCTACACCTTC
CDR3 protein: CASSLDLAVNYGYTF

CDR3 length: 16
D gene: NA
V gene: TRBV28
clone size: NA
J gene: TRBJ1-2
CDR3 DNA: TGTGCCAGCAGGGATCCAGGGATACGGAATTCGTATGGCTACACCTTC
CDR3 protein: CASRDPGIRNSYGYTF

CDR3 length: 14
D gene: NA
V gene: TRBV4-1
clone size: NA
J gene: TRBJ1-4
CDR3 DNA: TGCGCCAGCAAAGTAACAGGGAAAAATGAAAAACTGTTTTTT
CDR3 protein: CASKVTGKNEKLFF

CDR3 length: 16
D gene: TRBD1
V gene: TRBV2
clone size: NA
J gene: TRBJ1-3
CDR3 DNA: TGTGCCAGCACCCCAGGGGGCCGAGGGAGGGGAAACACCATATATTTT
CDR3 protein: CASTPGGRGRGNTIYF

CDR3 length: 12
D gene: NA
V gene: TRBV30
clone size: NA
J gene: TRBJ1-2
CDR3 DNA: TGTGCCTGGACAACAGGGTTCTATGGCTACACCTTC
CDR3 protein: CAWTTGFYGYTF

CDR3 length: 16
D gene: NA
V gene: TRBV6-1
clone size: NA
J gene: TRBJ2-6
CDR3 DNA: TGTGCCAGCAGTGTGGGACTGCCCTCTGGGGCCAACGTCCTGACTTTC
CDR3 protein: CASSVGLPSGANVLTF

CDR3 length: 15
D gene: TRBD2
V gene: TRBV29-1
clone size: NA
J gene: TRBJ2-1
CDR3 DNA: TGCAGCGTTGAAGGGACTAGCGGGGCCTACAATGAGCAGTTCTTC
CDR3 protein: CSVEGTSGAYNEQFF

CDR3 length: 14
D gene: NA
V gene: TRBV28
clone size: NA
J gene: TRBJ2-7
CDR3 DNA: TGTGCCAGCAGTGGGAGGACTCCAACCTACGAGCAGTACTTC
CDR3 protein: CASSGRTPTYEQYF

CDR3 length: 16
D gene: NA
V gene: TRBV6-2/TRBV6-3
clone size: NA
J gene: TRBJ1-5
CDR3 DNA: TGTGCCAGCAGTCACTCAGGGGCCCTAAGGAATCAGCCCCAGCATTTT
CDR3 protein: CASSHSGALRNQPQHF

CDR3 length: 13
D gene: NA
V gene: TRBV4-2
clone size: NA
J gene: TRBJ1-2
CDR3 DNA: TGTGCCAGCAGCCCCCCGAGGGAAGACGGCTACACCTTC
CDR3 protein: CASSPPREDGYTF

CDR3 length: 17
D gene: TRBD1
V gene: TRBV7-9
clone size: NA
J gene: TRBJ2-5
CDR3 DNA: TGTGCCAGCAGCTTAGTCTACGGGACAGGGTACCAAGAGACCCAGTACTTC
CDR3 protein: CASSLVYGTGYQETQYF

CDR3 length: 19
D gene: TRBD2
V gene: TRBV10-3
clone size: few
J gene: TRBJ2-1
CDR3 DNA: TGTGCCATCAGTGAGTCGACTCGGGGGGGGGACCTACACTACAATGAGCAGTTCTTC
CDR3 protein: CAISESTRGGDLHYNEQFF

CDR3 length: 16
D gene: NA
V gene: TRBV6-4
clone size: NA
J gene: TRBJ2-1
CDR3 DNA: TGTGCCAGCAGTGACAGGGGGTCTTCCTCTTTCAATGAGCAGTTCTTC
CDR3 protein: CASSDRGSSSFNEQFF

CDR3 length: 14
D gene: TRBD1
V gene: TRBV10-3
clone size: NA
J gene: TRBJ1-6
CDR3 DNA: TGTGCCATCAGCGGGGACAGGGTTAATTCACCCCTCCACTTT
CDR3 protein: CAISGDRVNSPLHF

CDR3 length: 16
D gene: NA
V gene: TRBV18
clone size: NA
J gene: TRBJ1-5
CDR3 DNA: TGTGCCAGCTCACCAACCCTTCGGGAGAGCAATCAGCCCCAGCATTTT
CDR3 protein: CASSPTLRESNQPQHF

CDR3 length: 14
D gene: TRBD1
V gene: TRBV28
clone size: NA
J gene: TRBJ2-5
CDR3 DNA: TGTGCCAGCTCCGGGACAGTATTTCTAGAGACCCAGTACTTC
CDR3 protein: CASSGTVFLETQYF

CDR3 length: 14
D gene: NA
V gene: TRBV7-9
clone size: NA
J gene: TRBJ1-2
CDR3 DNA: TGTGCCAGCAGCTTACCAGGGAGGAACTATGGCTACACCTTC
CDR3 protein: CASSLPGRNYGYTF

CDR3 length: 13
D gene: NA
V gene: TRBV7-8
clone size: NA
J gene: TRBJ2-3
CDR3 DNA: TGTGCCAGCAGCTCCGGACTATTGGATACGCAGTATTTT
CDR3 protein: CASSSGLLDTQYF

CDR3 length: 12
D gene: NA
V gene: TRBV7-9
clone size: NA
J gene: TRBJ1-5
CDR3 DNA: TGTGCCAGCAGCTTACCGGGGCAGCCCCAGCATTTT
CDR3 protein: CASSLPGQPQHF

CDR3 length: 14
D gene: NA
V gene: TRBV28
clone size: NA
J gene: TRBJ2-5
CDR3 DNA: TGTGCCAGCAGTTTATGGGGGGCCGGTGAGACCCAGTACTTC
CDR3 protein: CASSLWGAGETQYF

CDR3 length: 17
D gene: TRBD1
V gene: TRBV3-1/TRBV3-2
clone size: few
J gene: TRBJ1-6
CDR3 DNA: TGTGCCAGCAGCCAAATGGACAGGGGGCGATTTAATTCACCCCTCCACTTT
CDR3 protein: CASSQMDRGRFNSPLHF

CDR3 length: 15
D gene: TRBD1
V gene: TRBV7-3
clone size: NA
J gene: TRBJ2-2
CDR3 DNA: TGTGCCAGCAGCTTGGACAGGGCGAACACCGGGGAGCTGTTTTTT
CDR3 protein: CASSLDRANTGELFF

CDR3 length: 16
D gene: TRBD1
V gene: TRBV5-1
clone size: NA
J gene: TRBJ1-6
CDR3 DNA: TGCGCCAGCAGCGATCCACGGGACAGGAGGAATTCACCCCTCCACTTT
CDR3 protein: CASSDPRDRRNSPLHF

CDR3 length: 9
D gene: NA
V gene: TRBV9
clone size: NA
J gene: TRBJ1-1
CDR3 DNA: TGTGCCAGCAGCCCAGGGGCTTTCTTT
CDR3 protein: CASSPGAFF

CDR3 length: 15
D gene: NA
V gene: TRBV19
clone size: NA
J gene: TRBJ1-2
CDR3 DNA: TGTGCCAGTAAGGCGGGAATGAGCAACTACGGGGGCTACACCTTC
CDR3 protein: CASKAGMSNYGGYTF

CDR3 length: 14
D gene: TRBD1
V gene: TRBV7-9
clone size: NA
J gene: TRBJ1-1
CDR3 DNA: TGTGCCAGCAGCCTGACAGGGGGGAACACTGAAGCTTTCTTT
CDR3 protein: CASSLTGGNTEAFF

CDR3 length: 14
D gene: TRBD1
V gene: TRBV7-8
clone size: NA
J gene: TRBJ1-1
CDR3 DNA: TGTGCCAGCAGCAAAGTAAGGGGGCGGACTGAAGCTTTCTTT
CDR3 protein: CASSKVRGRTEAFF

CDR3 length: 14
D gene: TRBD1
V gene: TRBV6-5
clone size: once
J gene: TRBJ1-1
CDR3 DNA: TGTGCCAGCAGATCCTACAGGGGTGGCACTGAAGCTTTCTTT
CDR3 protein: CASRSYRGGTEAFF

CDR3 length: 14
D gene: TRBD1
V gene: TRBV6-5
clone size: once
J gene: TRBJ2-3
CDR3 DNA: TGTGCCAGCAGAGCGGACAGGGACACAGATACGCAGTATTTT
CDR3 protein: CASRADRDTDTQYF